This TCR beta chain was captured in a study of OX40 agonist ivuxolimab in advanced cancers. Study details: Dose-escalation patients suffered from hepatocellular carcinoma, melanoma, renal cell or head and neck cancer. Checkpoint inhibitors had been given previously to roughly 40% of patients.

In the case of this clone: Its target is unknown.

Patients who had autoimmune disease history or got systemic immunosuppression were left out. Here immunoSEQ multiplex PCR was the method, and the copy in TCRdb shows in-frame clones only, minus some. The table lists about 83,000 clones, 92% of them singletons. Study results and limitations: There was clonal expansion of CD4+ and CD8+ blood T cells by week 6 at 0.1 to 3.0 mg/kg.

The TCR sequence derives from an adult with an advanced solid tumor such as melanoma, head and neck, liver or kidney cancer. Specimen: CD4+ or CD8+ T cells sorted from blood, collected in a trial of the OX40 agonist ivuxolimab.

This CDR3 is CASSLVPEGTEAFF. For the CDR3, the DNA is TGTGCCAGCAGCTTAGTTCCTGAGGGCACTGAAGCTTTCTTT. The J gene is TRBJ1-1, the V gene TRBV7-8, with no clear D. Trimming left V 1 base short and J 4 bases short, with 10 bases between. The CDR3 length is 14 residues. Germline CDR1 and CDR2: SGHVS and FQNEAQ.